The 21 T cell receptor beta chains below were found in one sample sequenced in a study of blood T cell repertoires in COVID-19. The data were produced by immunoSEQ multiplex PCR, yet TCRdb's version contains in-frame clones alone and is incomplete. The sample consists of 120,000 or so clones, under 85% of them appearing once. The sequenced material came from peripheral blood. The receptors derive from a man in his fifties or sixties with acute or convalescent COVID-19.

The chain has TRBV5-8 and TRBJ2-1, with D possibly matching TRBD2 (6 bases). The germline CDR1 and CDR2 sequences are SGHTS and YDEGEE. The CDR3 length is 16 residues. V was trimmed by 1 base and J by 0 bases, leaving 11 bases between them. CDR3 region: CASSLRGMVSYNEQFF. The CDR3 DNA is TGTGCCAGCAGCTTGCGGGGGATGGTCTCCTACAATGAGCAGTTCTTC.

The CDR3 sequence is CASSPGTAPAQETQYF. CDR3 in DNA: TGTGCCAGCAGCCCTGGGACTGCGCCAGCCCAAGAGACCCAGTACTTC. The chain recombines TRBV5-8 with TRBJ2-5, with a tentative D call TRBD2 (6 bases). Germline CDR1 and CDR2: SGHTS and YDEGEE. Trimming removed 4 bases from V and 1 base from J, with 17 bases in between. The CDR3 is 16 amino acids. The full variable domain, with the rest looked up from reference TRBV5-8 and TRBJ2-5, is EAGVTQSPTHLIKTRGQQATLRCSPISGHTSVYWYQQALGLGLQFLLWYDEGEERNRGNFPPRFSGRQFPNYSSELNVNALELEDSALYLCASSPGTAPAQETQYFGPGTRLLVL.

The chain uses TRBV28 and TRBJ2-4, with 11 bases identical to TRBD1. The V segment lost 8 bases and the J segment 2 bases; nucleotides outside the gene matches: 14. The CDR3 is 18 amino acids. Germline V lookup: CDR1 MDHEN, CDR2 SYDVKM. The CDR3 reads CASSSFTGTGGSKNIQYF. CDR3 bases: TGTGCCAGCTCCTCCTTCACCGGGACAGGGGGGTCCAAAAACATTCAGTACTTC.

The V gene is TRBV5-4, the J gene TRBJ1-2; TRBD1 agrees at 9 bases. This CDR3 is built from 15 residues. The germline V gene encodes CDR1 SGHNT and CDR2 YYREEE (reference sequence). J gave up 4 bases and V 2 bases, and 6 bases lay outside the gene matches. The CDR3 loop is CASSLRGTGIYGYTF. CDR3 nucleotides: TGTGCCAGCAGCTTACGAGGGACAGGGATCTATGGCTACACCTTC.

The genes are TRBV13 and TRBJ2-7, with 10 bases matching TRBD2. V gave up 4 bases and J gave up 2 bases; unmatched junction bases: 8. There are 16 residues in the CDR3. Looked up from germline, CDR1 is PRHDT and CDR2 is FYEKMQ (reference sequence). The DNA for the CDR3 is TGTGCCAGCAGCTCCCCTCGGACTAGCGGAACCTACGAGCAGTACTTC. Its protein product is CASSSPRTSGTYEQYF.

This chain links TRBV10-3 with TRBJ2-5; D unclear. V lost 1 base and J 4 bases, leaving 7 bases between the germline ends. CDR1 and CDR2 from the germline V gene are ENHRY and SYGVKD. This CDR3 comprises 13 residues. CDR3 DNA: TGTGCCATCAGTGAGTATTCCGGAGAGACCCAGTACTTC. Amino acids: CAISEYSGETQYF.

This chain uses TRBV28 with TRBJ1-3; possible D gene TRBD1, 5 bases. The ends were cut back, 5 bases at V and 2 bases at J, with 13 bases in the middle. The germline CDR1 and CDR2 sequences are MDHEN and SYDVKM. There are 15 residues in the CDR3. The CDR3 sequence is CASSPGGSTGNTIYF. CDR3 DNA sequence: TGTGCCAGCAGTCCCGGGGGGTCTACTGGAAACACCATATATTTT.

This clone was counted only a few times. The rearrangement joins TRBV27 to TRBJ2-5; tentative D call: TRBD2 (6 bases). V lost 1 base to trimming and J lost 5 bases, with 14 bases between them. This CDR3 comprises 15 residues. Germline-derived CDR1 and CDR2 are MNHEY and SMNVEV (reference sequence). This chain's CDR3 is CASSLLGGVHETQYF. CDR3 in DNA: TGTGCCAGCAGTTTATTGGGGGGTGTCCACGAGACCCAGTACTTC.

This chain joins TRBV5-1 and TRBJ2-5; TRBD2 aligns across 7 bases. J lost 2 bases, V lost 7 bases, and 11 bases had no gene match. Germline-derived CDR1 and CDR2 are SGHRS and YFSETQ. This CDR3 has 15 amino acids. The CDR3 sequence is CASGRMGTTQETQYF. The CDR3 DNA reads as TGCGCCAGCGGTCGGATGGGGACTACACAAGAGACCCAGTACTTC.

The chain links TRBV11-3 to TRBJ2-4; possible D gene TRBD2, 6 bases. Trimming removed 1 base from V and 3 bases from J, with 7 bases in between. CDR3 length: 14 residues. In germline, CDR1 is SGHNT, CDR2 YENEEA. CDR3 sequence reads: CASSLGGGKNIQYF. CDR3 coding DNA: TGTGCCAGCAGCTTAGGGGGAGGCAAAAACATTCAGTACTTC.

On this clone itself: The junction differs from germline at one of its ends, possibly a read error. This chain connects TRBV18 to TRBJ1-5, with D perhaps matching TRBD1 (6 bases). Germline-derived CDR1 and CDR2 are KGHSH and LQKENI. The CDR3 contains 13 residues. For the CDR3, the DNA is TGTGCCAGCTCGAGCAGGGACAATCAGCCTCAGCATTTT. Protein sequence: CASSSRDNQPQHF.

There are a few counts of this clone. The chain has TRBV5-5 and TRBJ2-1; TRBD2 matches at 8 bases. Germline loops: CDR1 SGHKS, CDR2 YYEKEE (reference sequence). The CDR3 loop spans 15 amino acids. The V and J ends lost 3 bases and 3 bases, in that order; junction bases with no gene match: 5. For the CDR3, the DNA is TGTGCCAGCAGCTCCTTTGCGGGAGGCTACAATGAGCAGTTCTTC. It codes for CASSSFAGGYNEQFF.

This chain uses TRBV4-1 with TRBJ1-2; a possible D gene is TRBD1 (6 bases). The V end was cut by 4 bases, the J end by 8 bases, with 11 bases between. Germline assignment: CDR1 MGHRA and CDR2 YSYEKL. The CDR3 contains 12 residues. In nucleotides, the CDR3 is TGCGCCAGCAGCCGCGGGGGCTGGGGCTACACCTTC. It is translated as CASSRGGWGYTF.

V and J are TRBV2 and TRBJ2-7; 10 bases match TRBD1. V gave up 6 bases and J gave up 0 bases; unmatched junction bases: 14. Germline CDR1 and CDR2: SNHLY and FYNNEI. This CDR3 spans 18 amino acids. CDR3 sequence reads: CASSLGQGRTISSYEQYF. For the CDR3, the DNA is TGTGCCAGCAGCTTGGGACAGGGGCGGACCATTAGCTCCTACGAGCAGTACTTC.

This chain connects TRBV28 to TRBJ2-2; 14 bases line up with TRBD2. There are 16 residues in the CDR3. Looked up from germline, CDR1 is MDHEN and CDR2 is SYDVKM. V dropped 5 bases and J dropped 9; count of bases not matched to a gene: 8. The CDR3 DNA is TGTGCCAGCAGTCAGGGACTAGCGGGAGTGGTGTGGGAGCTGTTTTTT. Its protein is CASSQGLAGVVWELFF.

The V gene is TRBV5-4, the J gene TRBJ1-1, with no clear D. Germline CDR1 and CDR2: SGHNT and YYREEE (reference sequence). The germline V and J ends were trimmed by 4 bases and 0 bases, with 10 bases remaining between them. This CDR3 has 14 residues. Here the CDR3 reads CASSKTQVNTEAFF. The CDR3 DNA is TGTGCCAGCAGCAAAACCCAGGTGAACACTGAAGCTTTCTTT.

This rearrangement joins TRBV18 to TRBJ1-2, with 7 bases fitting TRBD1. V trimming: 4 bases; J trimming: 7 bases; junction bases outside the gene matches: 12. The CDR3 has 15 residues. Per the germline V gene, CDR1 is KGHSH and CDR2 is LQKENI. CDR3 DNA: TGTGCCAGCTCACTGGAGGGACAGCCGACCGGTGGCTACACCTTC. Translation: CASSLEGQPTGGYTF.

The chain links TRBV11-2 to TRBJ1-1, with 7 bases that match TRBD1. CDR1 and CDR2 (germline): SGHAT, FQNNGV. The CDR3 sequence is 15 residues long. J lost 1 base, V lost 5 bases, and 7 bases had no gene match. The CDR3 region is CASSPRQGGNTEAFF. The CDR3 DNA follows: TGTGCCAGCAGCCCCAGACAGGGCGGGAACACTGAAGCTTTCTTT.

The chain has TRBV11-2 and TRBJ2-1, with D perhaps matching TRBD2 (5 bases). V was clipped by 4 bases and J by 8 bases, with 18 bases between them. CDR1 and CDR2 from the germline V gene are SGHAT and FQNNGV. The CDR3 contains 15 residues. The CDR3 reads CASSYRLGVFDEQFF. CDR3 in DNA: TGTGCCAGCAGCTACCGTCTGGGAGTGTTCGATGAGCAGTTCTTC.

The rearrangement uses TRBV10-3 and TRBJ2-3, with a tentative D call TRBD2 (5 bases). Trimming pared 10 bases from V and 0 bases from J, leaving 11 bases between. CDR3 size: 13 residues. The germline V gene encodes CDR1 ENHRY and CDR2 SYGVKD. CDR3 protein: CATTAASTDTQYF. CDR3 sequence (DNA): TGTGCCACCACAGCGGCTAGCACAGATACGCAGTATTTT.

V is TRBV28 and J is TRBJ1-4, with a tentative D call TRBD1 (5 bases). CDR1 and CDR2 (germline): MDHEN, SYDVKM. This CDR3 spans 12 amino acids. CDR3 sequence (DNA): TGTGCTTTCCCTGGGCAGGGCGAAAAACTGTTTTTT. It is translated as CAFPGQGEKLFF.